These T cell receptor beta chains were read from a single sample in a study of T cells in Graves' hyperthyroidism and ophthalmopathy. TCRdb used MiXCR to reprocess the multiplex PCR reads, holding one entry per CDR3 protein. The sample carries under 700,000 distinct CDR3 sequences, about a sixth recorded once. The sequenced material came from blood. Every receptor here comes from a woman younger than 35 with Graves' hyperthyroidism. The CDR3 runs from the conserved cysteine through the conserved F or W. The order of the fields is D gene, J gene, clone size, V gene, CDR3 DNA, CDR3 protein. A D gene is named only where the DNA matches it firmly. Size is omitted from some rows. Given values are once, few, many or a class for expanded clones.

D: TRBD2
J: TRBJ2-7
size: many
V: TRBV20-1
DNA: TGCAGTGCTAGACCTCCAGGGAGGGCCTACGAGCAGTACTTC
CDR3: CSARPPGRAYEQYF

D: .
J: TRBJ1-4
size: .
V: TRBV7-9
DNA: TGTGCCAGCAGCTTAGAGGGCAGGAACCCCAATGAAAAACTGTTTTTT
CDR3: CASSLEGRNPNEKLFF

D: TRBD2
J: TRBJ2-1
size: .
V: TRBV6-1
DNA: TGTGCCAGCGGCTATGAGGAGACGGGAGGGGGGAATGAGCAGTTCTTC
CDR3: CASGYEETGGGNEQFF

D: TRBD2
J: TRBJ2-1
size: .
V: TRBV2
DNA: TGTGCCAGCAGTAACGAAGGGACTAGCGGGAACAATGAGCAGTTCTTC
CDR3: CASSNEGTSGNNEQFF

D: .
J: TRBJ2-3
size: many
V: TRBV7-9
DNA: TGTGCCAGCAGCTTAGCCGGGACACCAAACACAGATACGCAGTATTTT
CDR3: CASSLAGTPNTDTQYF

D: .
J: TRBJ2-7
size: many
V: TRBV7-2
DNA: TGTGCCAGCAGCTTTGGGACCAAACGATCCGCGGTCTACGAGCAGTACTTC
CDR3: CASSFGTKRSAVYEQYF

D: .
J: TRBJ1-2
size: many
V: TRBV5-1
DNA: TGCGCCAGCAGCCCGAACAGTGCACCAAACTATGGCTACACCTTC
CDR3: CASSPNSAPNYGYTF

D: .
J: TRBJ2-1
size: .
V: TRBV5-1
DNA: TGCGCCAGCAGCCCCGAGTTGTCTGAGCAGTTCTTC
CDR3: CASSPELSEQFF

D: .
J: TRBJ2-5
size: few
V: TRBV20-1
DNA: TGCAGTGCTAGAGATCTCAGGATACAAGAGACCCAGTACTTC
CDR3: CSARDLRIQETQYF

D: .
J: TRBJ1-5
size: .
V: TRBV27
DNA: TGTGCCAGCAGCCCAATGGGCAGTAGCAATCAGCCCCAGCATTTT
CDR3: CASSPMGSSNQPQHF

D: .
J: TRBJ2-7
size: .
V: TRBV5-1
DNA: TGCGCCAGCAGCTTGGGGCTCCAGGGACCTGTCGAGCAGTACTTC
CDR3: CASSLGLQGPVEQYF

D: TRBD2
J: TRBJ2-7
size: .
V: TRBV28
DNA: TGTGCCAGCAGTGGACTAGCGGGAGGTAGTGAGGAGAGCGAGCAGTACTTC
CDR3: CASSGLAGGSEESEQYF

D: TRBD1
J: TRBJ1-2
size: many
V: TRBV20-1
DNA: TGCAGTCTCGGGACAGGGAGGAGCTATGGCTACACCTTC
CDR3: CSLGTGRSYGYTF

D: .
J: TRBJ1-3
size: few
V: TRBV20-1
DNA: TGCAGTGCTAGCCCTCAACAGGGTGGATCGGACACCATATATTTT
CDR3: CSASPQQGGSDTIYF

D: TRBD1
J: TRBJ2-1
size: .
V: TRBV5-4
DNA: TGTGCCAGCAGCTTGGGGGACAGGGGAGCCCCTGAGCAGTTCTTC
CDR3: CASSLGDRGAPEQFF

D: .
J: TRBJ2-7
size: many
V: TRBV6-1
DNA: TGTGCCAGCAGACCCACTCGGTCAGCCTACGAGCAGTACTTC
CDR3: CASRPTRSAYEQYF

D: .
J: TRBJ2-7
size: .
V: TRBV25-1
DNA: TGTGCCAGCACCAGGGCAGGCACCCACTACGAGCAGTACTTC
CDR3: CASTRAGTHYEQYF

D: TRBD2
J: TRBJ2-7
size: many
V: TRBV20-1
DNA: TGCAGTGCTAGAGCCTACGGGACTAGCTCCTACGAGCAGTACTTC
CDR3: CSARAYGTSSYEQYF

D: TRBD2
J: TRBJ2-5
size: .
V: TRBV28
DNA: TGTGCCAGCAGTTTGAAGGGACTAGCGGGGGGGTACCAAGAGACCCAGTACTTC
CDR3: CASSLKGLAGGYQETQYF

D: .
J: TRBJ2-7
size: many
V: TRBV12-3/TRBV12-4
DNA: TGTGCCAGCACTCTAGCACCGGGACCGTCCTACGAGCAGTACTTC
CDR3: CASTLAPGPSYEQYF

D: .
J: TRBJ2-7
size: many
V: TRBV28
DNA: TGTGCCAGCAGTTTATCGAGGAGGGCAGGGGGCTCCTACGAGCAGTACTTC
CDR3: CASSLSRRAGGSYEQYF

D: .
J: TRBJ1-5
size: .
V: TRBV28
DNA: TGTGCCAGCAGTTTACTACCAACTGGATCATCCCAGCCCCAGCATTTT
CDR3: CASSLLPTGSSQPQHF

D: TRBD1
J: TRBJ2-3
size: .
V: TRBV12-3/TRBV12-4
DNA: TGTGCCAGCAGTTACTCTGCAGGGGGCGCGACAGATACGCAGTATTTT
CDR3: CASSYSAGGATDTQYF

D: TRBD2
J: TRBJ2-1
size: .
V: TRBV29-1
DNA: TGCAGCGTTGACCCGGGGGGTACCTGGTACAATGAGCAGTTCTTC
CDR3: CSVDPGGTWYNEQFF

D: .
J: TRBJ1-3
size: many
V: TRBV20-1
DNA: TGCAGTGCAAAGAAGGGGGTAGCAAACACCATATATTTT
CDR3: CSAKKGVANTIYF

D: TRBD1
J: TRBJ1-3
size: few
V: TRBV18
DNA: TGTGCCAGCTCACCAACCGGGACAGGCGCACCATCTGGAAACACCATATATTTT
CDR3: CASSPTGTGAPSGNTIYF

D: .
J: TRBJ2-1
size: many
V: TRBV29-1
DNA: TGCAGCGTTGAATGGGACAGGGGGCAACTAGCGGGAGTAGACTATGAGCAGTTCTTC
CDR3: CSVEWDRGQLAGVDYEQFF

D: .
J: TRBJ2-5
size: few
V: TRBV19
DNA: TGTGCCAGTAGTATGGGTCAGGTCTACCAAGAGACCCAGTACTTC
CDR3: CASSMGQVYQETQYF

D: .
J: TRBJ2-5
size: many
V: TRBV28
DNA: TGTGCCAGCAGTTTATTGGTCGCAGGGCAGGGCGAGACCCAGTACTTC
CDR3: CASSLLVAGQGETQYF

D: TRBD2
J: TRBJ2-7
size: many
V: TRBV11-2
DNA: TGTGCCAGCAGCTTAGATCGGGGGGGGCAGTACTTC
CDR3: CASSLDRGGQYF

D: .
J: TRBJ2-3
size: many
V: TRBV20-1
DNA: TGCAGTGCCGTCCCAGGGTCATTGGATACGCAGTATTTT
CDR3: CSAVPGSLDTQYF

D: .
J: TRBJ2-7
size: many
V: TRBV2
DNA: TGTGCCAGCAGTGGGCAGGCCCGATACGAGCAGTACTTC
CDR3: CASSGQARYEQYF

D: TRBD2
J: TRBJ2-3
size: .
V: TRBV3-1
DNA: TGTGCCAGCAGCGACCCGGGACTAGAAACAGATACGCAGTATTTT
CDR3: CASSDPGLETDTQYF

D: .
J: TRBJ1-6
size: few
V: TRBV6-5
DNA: TGTGCCAGCAGTTGGACCTCACAGGGATTGAATTCACCCCTCCACTTT
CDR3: CASSWTSQGLNSPLHF

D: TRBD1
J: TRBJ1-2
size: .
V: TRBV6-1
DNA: TGTGCCAGCAGTCGGACGGGACAGGGGGCAGGAATGGGTGGCTACACCTTC
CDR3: CASSRTGQGAGMGGYTF

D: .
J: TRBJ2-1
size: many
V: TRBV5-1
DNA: TGCGCCAGCAGCTTGGCCGGGGTCTCCTACAATGAGCAGTTCTTC
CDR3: CASSLAGVSYNEQFF

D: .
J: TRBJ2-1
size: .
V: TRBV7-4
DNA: TGTGCCCGAAGCCCCCCTAACGGACCTTACAATGAGCAGTTCTTC
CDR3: CARSPPNGPYNEQFF

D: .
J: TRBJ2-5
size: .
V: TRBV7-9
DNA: TGTGCCAGCACCCCGGGACCGGTAGAGACCCAGTACTTC
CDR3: CASTPGPVETQYF

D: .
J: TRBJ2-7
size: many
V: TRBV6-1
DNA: TGTGCCAGCAGTGAAGCGAGGGGTGGGTCCTACGAGCAGTACTTC
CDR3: CASSEARGGSYEQYF

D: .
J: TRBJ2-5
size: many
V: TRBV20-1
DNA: TGCAGTGCTTCTGGGACCTCCGGGGAGACCCAGTACTTC
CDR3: CSASGTSGETQYF